This TCR beta chain appears in the sequencing data of a study of T-cell reconstitution after alpha-beta-depleted transplantation in children. Regarding the study as a whole: Roughly two months post-transplant, alpha-beta T cells reportedly originated from several hundred graft clones that had expanded. Newly produced T cells mostly accounted for T-cell counts and diversity one year post-transplant. High day-60 TCRbeta diversity in some patients came from surviving recipient T cells and thymic progenitors.

Between the trimmed V and J ends, which lost 0 bases and 0 bases, there was a span of 9 bases. This CDR3 spans 14 amino acids. Per the germline V gene, CDR1 is DFQATT and CDR2 is SNEGSKA (reference sequence). Researchers prepared the TCRbeta library using unique molecular identifiers, the study reports. TCRdb processed the PCR reads anew with MiXCR; each CDR3 protein has one entry. Of approximately 190,000 distinct CDR3 sequences in the sample, about 6% were seen once. This clonotype was counted ten times or more. Its antigen is unidentified. The clonotype was recovered from a girl in the first two years of life with combined immunodeficiency, due to receive a stem cell transplant. Sample: PBMCs, taken before TCRalphabeta/CD19-depleted stem cell transplant. V gene TRBV20-1 combines with J gene TRBJ2-7, with unresolved D. The CDR3 spells CSARDREISYEQYF. The DNA of the CDR3 is TGCAGTGCTAGAGATCGAGAGATCTCCTACGAGCAGTACTTC.